These T cell receptor beta chains were read from a single sample in a study of cytomegalovirus exposure and HLA in healthy donors. This table comes from immunoSEQ multiplex PCR, and its TCRdb copy is limited to in-frame clones, with some not included. The sample comprises 100,000 to 120,000 clones, 69% of which are singletons, and 2.5% to 3.5% rests with the top ten. Sequencing was carried out using PBMCs. The receptors shown here come from a man aged 30-40 years in good health and CMV-seronegative. CDR3s include the opening cysteine and the closing phenylalanine or tryptophan. Each record gives: CDR3 protein, J gene, D gene, V gene. A D gene is named only where the DNA matches it firmly.

cdr3_aa: CASSQVMDSRNQPQHF; j_call: TRBJ1-5; d_call: NA; v_call: TRBV4-1
cdr3_aa: CASSFWDSPSYEQYF; j_call: TRBJ2-7; d_call: NA; v_call: TRBV5-6
cdr3_aa: CASSPWAGGGNEQFF; j_call: TRBJ2-1; d_call: TRBD2; v_call: TRBV27
cdr3_aa: CASHRAGISTDTQYF; j_call: TRBJ2-3; d_call: NA; v_call: TRBV28
cdr3_aa: CAWSVGGKLAKNIQYF; j_call: TRBJ2-4; d_call: NA; v_call: TRBV30
cdr3_aa: CASSFQGAGELFF; j_call: TRBJ2-2; d_call: TRBD1; v_call: TRBV7-3
cdr3_aa: CASSYESSGNTIYF; j_call: TRBJ1-3; d_call: NA; v_call: TRBV5-1
cdr3_aa: CASSLAGRQETQYF; j_call: TRBJ2-5; d_call: TRBD2; v_call: TRBV7-3
cdr3_aa: CASSLFGGNTEAFF; j_call: TRBJ1-1; d_call: NA; v_call: TRBV7-3
cdr3_aa: CASSRGAGELFF; j_call: TRBJ2-2; d_call: NA; v_call: TRBV7-3
cdr3_aa: CASSLDEGAIREAFF; j_call: TRBJ1-1; d_call: TRBD1; v_call: TRBV7-9
cdr3_aa: CASSLLGQGNEKLFF; j_call: TRBJ1-4; d_call: TRBD1; v_call: TRBV27
cdr3_aa: CASRDVSGANGLTF; j_call: TRBJ2-6; d_call: NA; v_call: TRBV28
cdr3_aa: CASSLVGGGFGEQYF; j_call: TRBJ2-7; d_call: TRBD2; v_call: TRBV7-2
cdr3_aa: CASRSPTGGPGELFF; j_call: TRBJ2-2; d_call: TRBD1; v_call: TRBV28
cdr3_aa: CASAQDRGSYNEQFF; j_call: TRBJ2-1; d_call: TRBD1; v_call: TRBV6-5
cdr3_aa: CASSFWDRAKEAIQYF; j_call: TRBJ2-4; d_call: TRBD1; v_call: TRBV11-2
cdr3_aa: CAWSAGRSGNTIYF; j_call: TRBJ1-3; d_call: NA; v_call: TRBV30
cdr3_aa: CASSLVASGRRGGEQFF; j_call: TRBJ2-1; d_call: TRBD2; v_call: TRBV11-3
cdr3_aa: CASSSDRGPYEQYF; j_call: NA; d_call: TRBD1; v_call: TRBV9
cdr3_aa: CAWSVRLDSKTQYF; j_call: TRBJ2-5; d_call: NA; v_call: TRBV30
cdr3_aa: CASSVAGLAGVNNEQFF; j_call: TRBJ2-1; d_call: TRBD2; v_call: TRBV9
cdr3_aa: CAKRDILPTGANVLTF; j_call: TRBJ2-6; d_call: NA; v_call: TRBV6-4
cdr3_aa: CASSNPGGQATYEQYF; j_call: TRBJ2-7; d_call: TRBD1; v_call: TRBV19
cdr3_aa: CASSRRQGPNTGELFF; j_call: TRBJ2-2; d_call: TRBD1; v_call: TRBV18
cdr3_aa: CATSKGGGGNTGELFF; j_call: TRBJ2-2; d_call: NA; v_call: TRBV15
cdr3_aa: CASSEGPRVYGYTF; j_call: TRBJ1-2; d_call: NA; v_call: TRBV28
cdr3_aa: CASSMLQGGYNEQFF; j_call: TRBJ2-1; d_call: NA; v_call: TRBV19
cdr3_aa: CASSLGGLAGNYEQYF; j_call: TRBJ2-7; d_call: TRBD2; v_call: TRBV5-1
cdr3_aa: CASSQAPQLGSGAYEQYF; j_call: TRBJ2-7; d_call: NA; v_call: TRBV4-3
cdr3_aa: CASSWSRGQNYGYTF; j_call: TRBJ1-2; d_call: NA; v_call: TRBV7-2
cdr3_aa: CASSWPGLAGVNEQFF; j_call: TRBJ2-1; d_call: TRBD2; v_call: TRBV11-1
cdr3_aa: CASSIEGENNSPLHF; j_call: TRBJ1-6; d_call: NA; v_call: TRBV19
cdr3_aa: CASIPPDIQYF; j_call: TRBJ2-4; d_call: NA; v_call: TRBV10-1
cdr3_aa: CASSPRKVPGETQYF; j_call: TRBJ2-5; d_call: NA; v_call: TRBV7-7
cdr3_aa: CASSRRTANTEAFF; j_call: TRBJ1-1; d_call: NA; v_call: TRBV19
cdr3_aa: CASNSLAGVTGELFF; j_call: TRBJ2-2; d_call: TRBD2; v_call: TRBV6-6